This is a list of T cell receptor beta chains from one sample in a study of response to subunit inactivated influenza vaccine. One entry per CDR3 protein, called by TCRdb with MiXCR from the RT-PCR reads. In the table there are 550,000 to 800,000 distinct CDR3 sequences, roughly 14% of which are singletons. This material consisted of PBMCs from blood, taken around 14 days before vaccination. These TCRs come from a man aged 50-60 years who received an inactivated influenza vaccine. Both conserved end residues are part of each CDR3. A D gene is named only where the DNA matches it firmly.

d_gene | j_gene | v_gene | CDR3aa
NA | TRBJ1-2 | TRBV4-1 | CASSQGTGMGYTF
TRBD2 | TRBJ2-5 | TRBV20-1 | CSATSGRETQYF
NA | TRBJ2-1 | TRBV30 | CASRRGFEQFF
NA | TRBJ2-5 | TRBV5-1 | CASSLGQSTQETQYF
NA | TRBJ1-4 | TRBV19 | CASSIFGGGEKLFF
NA | TRBJ2-5 | TRBV25-1 | CASSEYKFSGMETQYF
NA | TRBJ2-3 | TRBV9 | CASSVAGGHTDTQYF
TRBD2 | TRBJ2-1 | TRBV27 | CASSLAGEEYNEQFF
TRBD2 | TRBJ2-7 | TRBV20-1 | CSAFRAGATDEQYF
TRBD2 | TRBJ2-1 | TRBV4-1 | CASSQDRTSGGYSNEQFF
NA | TRBJ1-2 | TRBV18 | CASSPGMTGNNYGYTF
NA | TRBJ2-7 | TRBV10-3 | CAIGSTSYEQYF
NA | TRBJ2-1 | TRBV15 | CATSRDTHSNEQFF
NA | TRBJ2-7 | TRBV7-2 | CASSSQSSREQYF
NA | TRBJ2-7 | TRBV4-3 | CASSQFKGNEQYF